These 29 T cell receptor beta chains were all obtained from the same sample, sequenced in a study of shared T cell receptors in the human thymus. Profiling relied on immunoSEQ multiplex PCR, and the TCRdb table lists in-frame clones only, not all of them. The data contain a few hundred thousand clones, 85% to 95% of them seen just once; the ten biggest clones take up 0.015% to 0.02%. Sequenced input: thymocytes. All receptors derive from a human donor.

The V gene is TRBV9, the J gene TRBJ2-7; D is unresolved. The CDR3 contains 15 residues. Trimming pared 0 bases from V and 4 bases from J, leaving 14 bases between. Germline assignment: CDR1 SGDLS and CDR2 YYNGEE. CDR3 amino acids: CASSVVPRSVYEQYF. The CDR3 bases are TGTGCCAGCAGCGTAGTTCCCCGGTCGGTGTACGAGCAGTACTTC. Using reference TRBV9 and TRBJ2-7 for the parts outside the CDR3, the full variable domain is DSGVTQTPKHLITATGQRVTLRCSPRSGDLSVYWYQQSLDQGLQFLIQYYNGEERAKGNILERFSAQQFPDLHSELNLSSLELGDSALYFCASSVVPRSVYEQYFGPGTRLTVT.

This chain connects TRBV28 to TRBJ1-5; D is uncertain. V was pared by 2 bases and J by 2 bases, with 16 bases between. This CDR3 region has 17 residues. From germline, CDR1 is MDHEN and CDR2 SYDVKM. The CDR3 here is CASSLGTLRSRNQPQHF. DNA for the CDR3: TGTGCCAGCAGTTTAGGAACGCTTCGGTCCCGCAATCAGCCCCAGCATTTT.

The chain is built from TRBV27 and TRBJ2-1; 12 bases map to TRBD2. After removal of 4 bases from V and 3 bases from J, the junction contained 7 bases not matched to a gene. Germline CDR1 reads MNHEY; CDR2 reads SMNVEV (reference sequence). The CDR3 has 17 amino acids. In DNA form, the CDR3 reads TGTGCCAGCAGTTCCGGACTAGCGGGACCCCTCTACAATGAGCAGTTCTTC. Its translation: CASSSGLAGPLYNEQFF.

The chain uses TRBV27 and TRBJ2-5; 9 nucleotides line up with TRBD2. The CDR3 length is 14 residues. Germline-derived CDR1 and CDR2 are MNHEY and SMNVEV (reference sequence). V lost 6 bases to trimming and J lost 3 bases; unmatched junction nucleotides: 5. The CDR3 region has the DNA TGTGCCAGCAGCGCGGGAGGGCGGGAAGAGACCCAGTACTTC. Its translation: CASSAGGREETQYF.

The rearrangement joins TRBV28 to TRBJ2-5; D may match TRBD1 or TRBD2 (6 bases each). CDR3 length: 12 amino acids. V shed 3 bases and J shed 6 bases, with 8 bases lying between them. Germline CDR1 reads MDHEN; CDR2 reads SYDVKM. The CDR3 spells CASSFRGQTQYF. Written as DNA, the CDR3 is TGTGCCAGCAGTTTCCGGGGGCAGACCCAGTACTTC.

In DNA, the CDR3 is TGTGCCAGCAGCTCGGGGACAGGGGTTCTATGGGCAGATACGCAGTATTTT. Amino acid sequence: CASSSGTGVLWADTQYF. The gene calls are TRBV7-2 and TRBJ2-3, with TRBD1 matching 10 bases. Per the germline V gene, CDR1 is SGHTA and CDR2 is FQGNSA. V lost 4 bases and J lost 4; bases outside the gene matches: 11. This CDR3 spans 17 amino acids.

This clone occurred once. This chain links TRBV28 with TRBJ2-1; 10 bases map to TRBD1. Germline V gives CDR1 MDHEN, CDR2 SYDVKM. The junction had 0 bases not matched to a gene; V was cut back by 4 bases and J by 12 bases. This CDR3 has 11 residues. The CDR3 spells CASSWTGGQFF. In nucleotides, the CDR3 is TGTGCCAGCAGTTGGACAGGGGGGCAGTTCTTC.

The V and J genes are TRBV10-3 and TRBJ2-7; D gene uncertain. This CDR3 comprises 15 residues. Trimming cost V 3 bases and J 6 bases, with 18 bases left between them. Germline assignment: CDR1 ENHRY and CDR2 SYGVKD. The CDR3 here is CAISDPFVVVSEQYF. DNA of the CDR3: TGTGCCATCAGTGATCCGTTCGTAGTTGTTTCCGAGCAGTACTTC.

This chain connects TRBV9 to TRBJ2-1; D is uncertain. This CDR3 has 16 residues. The V end lost 3 bases, the J end lost 5 bases, and 18 bases lay between the germline ends. Germline V gene sequence: CDR1 SGDLS, CDR2 YYNGEE. CDR3 coding DNA: TGTGCCAGCAGCGCAATAAGTGTATCGGCTAACAATGAGCAGTTCTTC. Translated, it gives CASSAISVSANNEQFF.

The chain employs TRBV7-2 and TRBJ2-1; no definite D call. Trimming cost V 1 base and J 5 bases, with 12 bases left between them. The CDR3 consists of 15 residues. The V gene's germline CDR1 is SGHTA and CDR2 FQGNSA. The DNA of the CDR3 is TGTGCCAGCAGCTTAGGTAGCCTAGGTAACAATGAGCAGTTCTTC. Its protein is CASSLGSLGNNEQFF.

The chain has TRBV7-9 and TRBJ2-7, with D possibly being TRBD2 (6 bases). V lost 6 bases, J lost 2 bases, and 17 bases lay in between. This CDR3 spans 15 amino acids. Germline V lookup: CDR1 SEHNR, CDR2 FQNEAQ (reference sequence). CDR3 sequence reads: CASSPIGTPTYEQYF. The DNA of the CDR3 is TGTGCCAGCAGTCCAATCGGGACTCCTACCTACGAGCAGTACTTC.

This rearrangement joins TRBV15 to TRBJ2-7, with D unclear. Germline CDR1 is LNHNV and CDR2 is YYDKDF (reference sequence). V was pared by 1 base and J by 6 bases, with 22 bases between. The CDR3 totals 17 residues. The CDR3 sequence: CATSRGGVPETLGEQYF. In DNA, the CDR3 is TGTGCCACCAGCAGAGGGGGTGTCCCGGAAACTTTGGGCGAGCAGTACTTC.

The chain has TRBV6-7 and TRBJ1-1; D gene unclear. TRBV6-7 is an ORF; its function is uncertain. Trimming took 2 bases from V and 1 from J, leaving 14 bases between them. This CDR3 has 16 amino acids. In nucleotides, the CDR3 is TGTGCCAGCAGTTACCAAATCCAGGCAGAGAACACTGAAGCTTTCTTT. This sequence encodes CASSYQIQAENTEAFF.

This chain uses TRBV7-9 with TRBJ2-2, with 11 bases identical to TRBD2. Per the germline V gene, CDR1 is SEHNR and CDR2 is FQNEAQ (reference sequence). This CDR3 has 17 residues. The junction had 9 bases not matched to a gene; V was cut back by 4 bases and J by 5 bases. The CDR3 region has the DNA TGTGCCAGCAGCTCGACGACTAGCGGGGCGGGGACCGGGGAGCTGTTTTTT. Translated: CASSSTTSGAGTGELFF.

This sequence joins TRBV21-1 and TRBJ2-5; TRBD1 reflects the table's D call only, with no check against the DNA. TRBV21-1 represents a pseudogene. The CDR3 loop spans 12 amino acids. This CDR3 reads CASSNKKETQYF. As DNA, the CDR3 is TGTGCCAGCAGCAACAAAAAAGAGACCCAGTACTTC.

The chain uses TRBV5-1 and TRBJ2-7; 7 nucleotides agree with TRBD2. Germline assignment: CDR1 SGHRS and CDR2 YFSETQ. With 1 base clipped from V and 0 bases from J, the junction kept 4 bases outside the gene matches. CDR3 length: 15 amino acids. The CDR3: CASSLTGGSSYEQYF. Here the CDR3 DNA reads TGCGCCAGCAGCTTGACCGGGGGGAGCTCCTACGAGCAGTACTTC.

This chain links TRBV14 with TRBJ2-7; TRBD1 agrees at 10 bases. Germline V gene data show CDR1 as SGHDN and CDR2 as FVKESK. The CDR3 consists of 18 residues. The junction had 14 bases not matched to a gene; V was cut back by 0 bases and J by 6 bases. The CDR3 is CASSQESSGTGVGSEQYF. CDR3 coding DNA: TGTGCCAGCAGCCAAGAATCATCCGGGACAGGGGTTGGGAGCGAGCAGTACTTC.

The chain joins TRBV7-9 to TRBJ2-3, with 8 bases fitting TRBD1. CDR1 is SEHNR, CDR2 FQNEAQ, per germline (reference sequence). Trimming took 1 base from V and 1 from J; bases not matched to a gene: 1. This CDR3 has 15 residues. The CDR3 nucleotides are TGTGCCAGCAGCTTAGGGACAGGGCGCACAGATACGCAGTATTTT. Its protein is CASSLGTGRTDTQYF.

The genes are TRBV9 and TRBJ2-1; 10 positions match TRBD1. The CDR3 runs 19 residues. CDR1 and CDR2 from the germline V gene are SGDLS and YYNGEE. J lost 2 bases, V lost 3 bases, and 14 bases had no gene match. The CDR3 DNA sequence: TGTGCCAGCAGCGCCCCACCCGAGACAGGGGGCGAGCCCTACAATGAGCAGTTCTTC. Translation: CASSAPPETGGEPYNEQFF.

The chain joins TRBV5-1 to TRBJ2-7; 11 positions agree with TRBD2. The V gene's germline CDR1 is SGHRS and CDR2 YFSETQ. Unmatched junction bases numbered 7, after V lost 0 bases and J lost 2 bases. The CDR3 runs 17 residues. The CDR3 nucleotides read TGCGCCAGCAGCTTGGGACTAGCGGGACGCCTGGCCTACGAGCAGTACTTC. Encoded protein: CASSLGLAGRLAYEQYF.

V and J are TRBV27 and TRBJ1-6; D call uncertain. Per germline, CDR1 MNHEY and CDR2 SMNVEV (reference sequence). CDR3 length: 13 residues. V was trimmed by 8 bases and J by 10 bases, leaving 15 bases between them. CDR3 DNA sequence: TGTGCCAGCTCTGGAGGCAGGAACTCACCCCTCCACTTT. As protein: CASSGGRNSPLHF.

V usage is TRBV4-2 and J usage is TRBJ2-2, with D perhaps matching TRBD2 (6 bases). Germline loops: CDR1 LGHNA, CDR2 YNFKEQ. This CDR3 spans 15 amino acids. The V end lost 4 bases, the J end lost 5 bases, and 14 bases lay between the germline ends. This chain's CDR3 is CASSPRGMRTGELFF. CDR3 sequence (DNA): TGTGCCAGCAGCCCTCGGGGGATGCGGACCGGGGAGCTGTTTTTT.

This chain uses TRBV19 with TRBJ2-1; D is unresolved. CDR1 is LNHDA and CDR2 is SQIVND in the germline V gene (reference sequence). The CDR3 is made up of 12 amino acids. The ends were cut back, 7 bases at V and 3 bases at J, with 7 bases in the middle. Here the CDR3 DNA reads TGTGCCAGTACCCCGGGCTACAATGAGCAGTTCTTC. It encodes CASTPGYNEQFF.

The rearrangement joins TRBV12-5 to TRBJ2-2, with D perhaps TRBD2 (5 bases). Germline CDR1 and CDR2: LGHNT and FRNRAP. This CDR3 contains 19 residues. The germline V and J ends were trimmed by 0 bases and 2 bases, with 19 bases remaining between them. The CDR3, as DNA: TGTGCTAGTGGTTTGGTAATTGAGGGAATCACCGTTAACACCGGGGAGCTGTTTTTT. It codes for CASGLVIEGITVNTGELFF.

J is TRBJ1-1 and V is TRBV10-3; D gene ambiguous. Trimming cost V 6 bases and J 0 bases, with 8 bases left between them. Germline V gene sequence: CDR1 ENHRY, CDR2 SYGVKD. This CDR3 contains 13 residues. CDR3 coding DNA: TGTGCCATCAGAACTCGGATGAACACTGAAGCTTTCTTT. This encodes CAIRTRMNTEAFF.

The genes are TRBV28 and TRBJ1-5; 9 nucleotides agree with TRBD1. The CDR3 spans 15 residues. Germline assignment: CDR1 MDHEN and CDR2 SYDVKM. V shed 4 bases, J shed 4 bases, and the junction held 5 bases outside the gene matches. The CDR3, as DNA: TGTGCCAGCAGTTCCCCCGACAGGGGGAATCAGCCCCAGCATTTT. Its protein is CASSSPDRGNQPQHF.

J is TRBJ2-1 and V is TRBV30, with 7 bases fitting TRBD2. CDR1 GTSNPN and CDR2 SVGIG come from the germline V gene (reference sequence). Germline trimming cut 4 bases from V and 0 bases from J; bases unmatched to any gene: 9. This CDR3 spans 16 amino acids. DNA of the CDR3: TGTGCCTGGATCGGCTCGCGGGAGCGCTCCTACAATGAGCAGTTCTTC. Its protein product is CAWIGSRERSYNEQFF.

The chain uses TRBV30 and TRBJ1-5, with 7 bases fitting TRBD1. J gave up 4 bases and V 3 bases, and 9 bases lay outside the gene matches. Germline CDR1 reads GTSNPN; CDR2 reads SVGIG (reference sequence). The CDR3 spans 15 residues. The CDR3 is CAWRLTGTENQPQHF. CDR3 coding DNA: TGTGCCTGGAGACTAACCGGGACAGAAAATCAGCCCCAGCATTTT.

This clone has just one count. This rearrangement joins TRBV4-1 to TRBJ2-7; the D gene could be TRBD1 or TRBD2 (5 bases each). Trimming pared 0 bases from V and 7 bases from J, leaving 19 bases between. The CDR3 extends over 16 amino acids. Per germline, CDR1 MGHRA and CDR2 YSYEKL. CDR3 sequence reads: CASSQDIRGRTREQYF. In DNA, the CDR3 is TGCGCCAGCAGCCAAGATATTAGGGGTCGGACTCGGGAGCAGTACTTC.